This TCR beta chain was sequenced for a study of blood T cell repertoires in COVID-19 (dated by TCRdb to about 2020). A note on the overall study: Collaborator samples came from the United States, Italy and Spain and covered acute and convalescent phases of COVID-19. A freely available public database, intended as a resource for researchers studying the immune response to SARS-CoV-2, is where the repertoires were released. The prospective study material was composed of cDNA or gDNA derived from T cells, B-cell-depleted T cells, or PBMCs. Deeply sampled blood TCRbeta repertoires from subjects exposed to, actively infected with, or recovered from COVID-19 were included in the dataset. HLA class I and class II types, where available, came from metadata supplied by the sample provider rather than from assay-based typing. Samples were obtained from the ongoing ImmuneRACE study (first 160 participants) and from some 1,200 subjects provided by 6 global collaborators. Nearly every sample came with metadata listing a de-identified subject ID, COVID-19 status, age in years and sex. Results and caveats for the whole study, not just this receptor: The amount of clinical and demographic metadata varied by source and participant and was provided uncurated.

For this clone: Its target antigen remains unknown. Base qualities are not provided; no much larger clone lies one nucleotide away.

Counted from cysteine to phenylalanine, this CDR3 has 17 amino acids. CDR3 DNA only is kept here, 51 bases in frame from base 1. CDR1 and CDR2 are read off the germline V gene as KGHSH and LQKENI. Compared with germline, V lacks 3 bases and J lacks 3 bases; bases without a gene match: 11. The collaborating institutions used their own protocols to collect whole blood in K2EDTA tubes. Collaborator samples were shipped for TCRbeta analysis as frozen whole blood, isolated PBMCs, or DNA extracted from either sample type. The immunoSEQ Assay, a bias-controlled multiplex PCR, was used to amplify TCRbeta CDR3 regions from genomic DNA. As for how the authors treated the data: Within the assay, amplification of reference gene primers was used to estimate how many nucleated cells each sample contained. To quantify the absolute abundance of each unique TCRbeta CDR3 rearrangement, sequence reads were collapsed and filtered. For each sample, productive Simpson clonality was calculated as the square root of Simpson's diversity index over productive rearrangements. What TCRdb holds here is the immuneACCESS table cut down to in-frame rearrangements. Part of the clones is not present; checked against another copy, under half of the missing clones reflect an unresolved V gene, and the others are unexplained. V, J and clone size reflect that table, while D and trimming were determined from the DNA. A total of 160,000 or so clones appear in this sample, 70% to 90% of them only once. The ten largest clonotypes hold about 2.6% of the sample.

Recombination connected TRBV18 to TRBJ2-3; TRBD2 lines up with 8 middle nucleotides. This clonotype originated in a man aged 55 to 69 with acute or convalescent COVID-19. Sequenced input: peripheral blood. The CDR3 region reads CASSPRPWGGGTDTQYF. The DNA reads TGTGCCAGCTCACCCCGTCCTTGGGGCGGGGGGACAGATACGCAGTATTTT. Where the CDR3 stops, the reference TRBV18 and TRBJ2-3 genes take over; the full variable domain is NAGVMQNPRHLVRRRGQEARLRCSPMKGHSHVYWYRQLPEEGLKFMVYLQKENIIDESGMPKERFSAEFPKEGPSILRIQQVVRGDSAAYFCASSPRPWGGGTDTQYFGPGTRLTVL.